This record concerns one TCR beta chain sequence. The authors extracted RNA and reverse transcribed it into cDNA as the sequencing template. Method: immunoSEQ multiplex PCR; TCRdb's copy keeps in-frame clones and lacks some. Of about 140,000 clones listed, roughly 50% were seen once; the top ten hold under 5.5%. V lost 0 bases to trimming and J lost 6 bases, with 12 bases between them. Germline-derived CDR1 and CDR2 are SQVTM and ANQGSEA. CDR3 length: 13 amino acids. These data come from a study of CD8+ T cells in alopecia areata. This sequence originates from a human donor in good health. The chain recombines TRBV29-1 with TRBJ2-7, with D unclear. The specimen sequenced was CD4+ T cells sorted from blood. The CDR3 bases are TGCAGCGTTGAAGAAACGGCCTTAAGCGAGCAGTACTTC. Residues: CSVEETALSEQYF.